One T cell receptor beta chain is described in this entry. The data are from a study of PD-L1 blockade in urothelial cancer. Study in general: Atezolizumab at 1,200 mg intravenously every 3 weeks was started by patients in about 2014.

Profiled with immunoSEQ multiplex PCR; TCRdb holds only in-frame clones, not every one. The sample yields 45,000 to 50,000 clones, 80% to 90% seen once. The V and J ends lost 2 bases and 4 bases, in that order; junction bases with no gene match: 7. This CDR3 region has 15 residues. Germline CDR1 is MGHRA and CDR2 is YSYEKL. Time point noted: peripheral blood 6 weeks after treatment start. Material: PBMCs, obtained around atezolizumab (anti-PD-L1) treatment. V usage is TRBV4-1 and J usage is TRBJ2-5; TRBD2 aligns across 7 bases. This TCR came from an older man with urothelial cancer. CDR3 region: CASSQQAGTLETQYF. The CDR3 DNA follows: TGCGCCAGCAGCCAACAAGCGGGAACCCTAGAGACCCAGTACTTC.